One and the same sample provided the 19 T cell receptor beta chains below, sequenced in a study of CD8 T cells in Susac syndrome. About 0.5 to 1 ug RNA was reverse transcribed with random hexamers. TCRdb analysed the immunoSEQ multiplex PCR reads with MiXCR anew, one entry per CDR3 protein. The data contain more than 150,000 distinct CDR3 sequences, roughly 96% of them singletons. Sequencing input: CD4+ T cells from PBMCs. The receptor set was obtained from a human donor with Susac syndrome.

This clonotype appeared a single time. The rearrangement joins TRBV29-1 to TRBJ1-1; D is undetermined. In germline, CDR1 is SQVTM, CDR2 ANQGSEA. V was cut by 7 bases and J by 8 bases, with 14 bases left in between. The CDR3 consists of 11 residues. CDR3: CSACESTEAFF. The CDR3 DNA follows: TGCAGCGCCTGCGAAAGTACGGAAGCTTTCTTT.

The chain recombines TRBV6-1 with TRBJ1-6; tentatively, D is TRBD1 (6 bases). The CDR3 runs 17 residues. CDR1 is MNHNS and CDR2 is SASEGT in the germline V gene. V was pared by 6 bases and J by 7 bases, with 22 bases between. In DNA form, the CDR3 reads TGTGCCAGCAGAGCCGGGACGGCGGGGGCTAACAATTCACCCCTCCACTTT. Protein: CASRAGTAGANNSPLHF.

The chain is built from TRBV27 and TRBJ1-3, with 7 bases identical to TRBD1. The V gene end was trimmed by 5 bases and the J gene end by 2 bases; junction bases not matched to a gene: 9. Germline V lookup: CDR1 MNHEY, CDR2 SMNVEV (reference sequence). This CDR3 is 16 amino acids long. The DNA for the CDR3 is TGTGCCAGCAGTCCACTACAGGGGACCCCTGGAAACACCATATATTTT. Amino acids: CASSPLQGTPGNTIYF.

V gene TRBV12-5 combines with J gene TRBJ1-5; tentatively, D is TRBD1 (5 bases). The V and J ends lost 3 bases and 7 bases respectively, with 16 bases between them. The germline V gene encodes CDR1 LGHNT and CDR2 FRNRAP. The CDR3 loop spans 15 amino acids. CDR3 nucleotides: TGTGCTAGTGGTTTAGTAGCGGGGGGTCGACAGCCCCAGCATTTT. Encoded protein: CASGLVAGGRQPQHF.

CDR3 sequence (DNA): TGTGCCAGCAGTTCCCACGGGACAGGGGGCGACTATGGCTACACCTTC. This encodes CASSSHGTGGDYGYTF. V and J are TRBV12-3 or TRBV12-4 and TRBJ1-2, with 12 bases lining up with TRBD1. With 4 bases clipped from V and 3 bases from J, the junction kept 6 bases outside the gene matches. The CDR3 runs to 16 residues.

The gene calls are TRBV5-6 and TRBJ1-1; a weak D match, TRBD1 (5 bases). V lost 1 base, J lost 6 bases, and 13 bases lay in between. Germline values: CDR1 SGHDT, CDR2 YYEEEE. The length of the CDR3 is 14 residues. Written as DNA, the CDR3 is TGTGCCAGCAGCTTGAGGGGCTGGATCGCTGAAGCTTTCTTT. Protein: CASSLRGWIAEAFF.

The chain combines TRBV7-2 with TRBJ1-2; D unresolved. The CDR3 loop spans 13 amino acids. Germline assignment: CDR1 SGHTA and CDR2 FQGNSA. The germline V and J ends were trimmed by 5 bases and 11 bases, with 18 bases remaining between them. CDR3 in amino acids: CASSPMPRQEYTF. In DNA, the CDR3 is TGTGCCAGCAGCCCGATGCCCCGACAAGAGTACACCTTC.

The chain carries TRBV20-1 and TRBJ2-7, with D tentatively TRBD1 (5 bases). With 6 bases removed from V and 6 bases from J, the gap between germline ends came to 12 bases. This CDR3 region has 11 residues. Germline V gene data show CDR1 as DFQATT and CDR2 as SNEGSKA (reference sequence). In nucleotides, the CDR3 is TGCAGTGCGAAAACAGGTGGCGAGCAGTACTTC. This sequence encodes CSAKTGGEQYF.

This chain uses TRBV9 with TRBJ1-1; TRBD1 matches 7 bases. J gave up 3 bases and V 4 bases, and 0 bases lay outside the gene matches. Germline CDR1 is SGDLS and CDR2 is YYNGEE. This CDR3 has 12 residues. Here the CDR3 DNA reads TGTGCCAGCAGCACAGGGGACACTGAAGCTTTCTTT. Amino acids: CASSTGDTEAFF.

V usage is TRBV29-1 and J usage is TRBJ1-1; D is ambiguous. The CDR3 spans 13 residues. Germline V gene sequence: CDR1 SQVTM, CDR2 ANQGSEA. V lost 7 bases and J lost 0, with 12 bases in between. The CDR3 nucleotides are TGCAGCGCCTCGGCCCGATTGAACACTGAAGCTTTCTTT. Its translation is CSASARLNTEAFF.

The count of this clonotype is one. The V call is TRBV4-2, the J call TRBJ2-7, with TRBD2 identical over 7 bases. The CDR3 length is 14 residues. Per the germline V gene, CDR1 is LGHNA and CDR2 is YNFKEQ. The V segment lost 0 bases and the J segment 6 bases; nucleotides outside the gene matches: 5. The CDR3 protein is CASSQDFGGGEQYF. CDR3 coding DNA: TGTGCCAGCAGCCAAGATTTTGGCGGGGGCGAGCAGTACTTC.

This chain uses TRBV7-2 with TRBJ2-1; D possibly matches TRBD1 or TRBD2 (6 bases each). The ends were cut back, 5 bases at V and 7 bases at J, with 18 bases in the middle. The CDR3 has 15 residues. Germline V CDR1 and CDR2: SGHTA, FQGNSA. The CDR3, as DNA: TGTGCCAGCAGCCCGCGGGGAAACCAGGGGAATGAGCAGTTCTTC. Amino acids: CASSPRGNQGNEQFF.

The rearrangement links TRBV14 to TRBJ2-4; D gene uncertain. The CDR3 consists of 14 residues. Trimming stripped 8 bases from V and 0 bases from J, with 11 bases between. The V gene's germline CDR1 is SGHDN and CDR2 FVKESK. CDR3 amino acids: CASPHPLAKNIQYF. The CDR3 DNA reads TGTGCCAGCCCTCACCCCTTAGCCAAAAACATTCAGTACTTC.

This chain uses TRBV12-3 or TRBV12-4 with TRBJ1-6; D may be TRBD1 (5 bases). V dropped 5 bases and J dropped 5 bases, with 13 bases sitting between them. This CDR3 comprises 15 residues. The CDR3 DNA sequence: TGTGCCAGCAGTCCCCAGCAGGGTGATAATTCACCCCTCCACTTT. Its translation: CASSPQQGDNSPLHF.

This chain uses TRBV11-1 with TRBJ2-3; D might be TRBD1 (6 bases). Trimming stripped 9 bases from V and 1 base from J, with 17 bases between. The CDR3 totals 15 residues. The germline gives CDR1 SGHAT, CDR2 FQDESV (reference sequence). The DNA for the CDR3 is TGTGCCAGTTCTCCCCCGGGACACGGCACAGATACGCAGTATTTT. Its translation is CASSPPGHGTDTQYF.

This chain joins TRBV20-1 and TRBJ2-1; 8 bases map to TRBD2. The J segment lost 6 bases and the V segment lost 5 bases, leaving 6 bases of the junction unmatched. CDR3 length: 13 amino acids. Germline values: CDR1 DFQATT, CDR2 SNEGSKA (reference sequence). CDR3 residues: CSALAGGSNEQFF. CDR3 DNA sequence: TGCAGTGCTTTGGCGGGGGGTAGCAATGAGCAGTTCTTC.

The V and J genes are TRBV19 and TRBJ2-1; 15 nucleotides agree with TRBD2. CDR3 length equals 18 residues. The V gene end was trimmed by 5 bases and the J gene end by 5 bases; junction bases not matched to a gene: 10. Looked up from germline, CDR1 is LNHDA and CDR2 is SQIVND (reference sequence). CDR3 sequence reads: CASSPGTSGGRKDNEQFF. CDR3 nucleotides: TGTGCCAGTAGTCCCGGGACTAGCGGGGGGCGAAAGGACAATGAGCAGTTCTTC.

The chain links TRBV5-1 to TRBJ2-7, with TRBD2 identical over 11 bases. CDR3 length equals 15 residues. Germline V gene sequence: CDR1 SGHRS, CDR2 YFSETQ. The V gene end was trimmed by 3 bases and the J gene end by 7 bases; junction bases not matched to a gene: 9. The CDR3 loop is CASSSIAGGPGEQYF. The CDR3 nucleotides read TGCGCCAGCAGCTCGATAGCGGGGGGGCCCGGGGAGCAGTACTTC.

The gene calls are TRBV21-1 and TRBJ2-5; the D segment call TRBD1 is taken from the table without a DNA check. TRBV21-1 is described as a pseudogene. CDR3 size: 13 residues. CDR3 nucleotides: TGTGCCAGCAGCGGGGGGATCGCGGAGACCCAGTACTTC. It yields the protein CASSGGIAETQYF.